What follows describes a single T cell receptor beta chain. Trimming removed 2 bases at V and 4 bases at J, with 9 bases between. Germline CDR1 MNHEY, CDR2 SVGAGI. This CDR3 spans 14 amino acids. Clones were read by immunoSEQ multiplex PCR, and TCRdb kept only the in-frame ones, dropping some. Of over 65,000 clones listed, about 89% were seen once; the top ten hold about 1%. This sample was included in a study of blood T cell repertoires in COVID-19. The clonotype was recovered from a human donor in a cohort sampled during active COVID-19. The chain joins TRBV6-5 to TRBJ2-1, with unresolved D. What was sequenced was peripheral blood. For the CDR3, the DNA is TGTGCCAGCAGTTACCCGGGTCCATACAATGAGCAGTTCTTC. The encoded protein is CASSYPGPYNEQFF.